This T cell receptor beta chain originates from a study of cytomegalovirus exposure and HLA in healthy donors. Whole-study findings and limits: As a later analysis showed, a missense DCLRE1C variant was linked to trimming of TCR beta V- and J-genes.

Per germline, CDR1 SGHVS and CDR2 FQNEAQ. V gave up 2 bases and J gave up 4 bases; unmatched junction bases: 6. CDR3 length equals 15 residues. The PCR ran on 60 Vbeta and 13 Jbeta primers. Clones were sequenced by immunoSEQ multiplex PCR, and TCRdb holds only the in-frame ones, with some missing. The sample consists of 190,000 or so clones, roughly 83% of them appearing once. About this clone: What it binds is not known.

Sequencing was done on a sample of PBMCs. This TCR was recovered from a male donor in good health and CMV-seropositive. The chain is built from TRBV7-8 and TRBJ2-7; 9 positions agree with TRBD1. CDR3 nucleotide sequence: TGTGCCAGCAGCTTATCACGACAGGGGGGGTACGAGCAGTACTTC. Its translation is CASSLSRQGGYEQYF.